The sequence of this TCR beta chain was determined in a study of shared clonotypes between healthy human individuals. CDR1 is MGHDK and CDR2 is SYGVNS in the germline V gene. V shed 3 bases and J shed 2 bases, with 2 bases lying between them. The CDR3 runs 12 residues. Only Caucasian adults living in Nashville, Tennessee made up the donor group. Libraries were prepared by immunoSEQ multiplex PCR; TCRdb keeps only in-frame clonotypes and omits some of them. The data contain about 560,000 clones, around 78% of them singletons. This TCR came from a woman between 35 and 50 years old in good health. Some clones in this sample may be carry-over from other donors' samples. The chain uses TRBV25-1 and TRBJ2-1; D ambiguous. Sequenced input: PBMCs. As DNA, the CDR3 is TGTGCCAGCAGTGAGCCCTACAATGAGCAGTTCTTC. Residues: CASSEPYNEQFF.